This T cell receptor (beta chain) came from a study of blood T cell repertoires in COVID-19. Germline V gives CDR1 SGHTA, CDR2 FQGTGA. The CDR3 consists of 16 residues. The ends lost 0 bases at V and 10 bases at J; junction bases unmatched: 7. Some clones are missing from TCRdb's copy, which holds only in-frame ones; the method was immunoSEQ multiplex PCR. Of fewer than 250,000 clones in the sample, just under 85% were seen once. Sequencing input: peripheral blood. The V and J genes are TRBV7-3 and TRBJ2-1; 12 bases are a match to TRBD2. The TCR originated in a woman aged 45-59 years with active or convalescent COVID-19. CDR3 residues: CASSLTLAGGPGEQFF. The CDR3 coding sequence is TGTGCCAGCAGCTTAACGCTAGCGGGAGGGCCCGGGGAGCAGTTCTTC.